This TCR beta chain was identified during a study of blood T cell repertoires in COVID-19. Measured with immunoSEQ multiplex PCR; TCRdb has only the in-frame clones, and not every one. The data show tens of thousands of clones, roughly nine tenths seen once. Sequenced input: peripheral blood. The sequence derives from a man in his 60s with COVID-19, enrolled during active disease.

The CDR3 loop reads CASSGWRGGSYEQYF. The DNA for the CDR3 is TGTGCCAGCAGTGGGTGGAGGGGAGGGTCCTACGAGCAGTACTTC. This chain connects TRBV2 to TRBJ2-7; 7 bases fit TRBD2. Germline V gene lookup returns CDR1 SNHLY and CDR2 FYNNEI. The CDR3 loop spans 15 amino acids. The trim removed 4 bases at V and 1 base at J, leaving 7 bases unmatched.